The source of this TCR beta chain is a study of blood T cell repertoires in COVID-19. On the study more broadly: The origin of the acute and convalescent COVID-19 samples was the United States, Italy and Spain. T cells, B-cell-depleted T cells, or PBMCs supplied cDNA or gDNA.

The CDR3 totals 17 residues. Between the trimmed V and J ends, which lost 1 base and 5 bases, there was a span of 20 bases. Germline V gene sequence: CDR1 MGHRA, CDR2 YSYEKL. Per the original methods: Scientists estimated how many nucleated cells there were by amplifying reference gene primers. TCRdb keeps only in-frame clones here, not all; method: immunoSEQ multiplex PCR. V, J and clone size derive from that table, while D and trimming were established from the DNA sequence. The sample records a few hundred thousand clones, around nine tenths being singletons. The sequence derives from a man in his forties who had recovered from COVID-19. Specimen: peripheral blood. The genes are TRBV4-1 and TRBJ2-5; possible D gene TRBD2, 6 bases. The CDR3: CASSQVAGGRARETQYF. Here the CDR3 DNA reads TGCGCCAGCAGCCAAGTGGCCGGGGGTCGAGCTCGGGAGACCCAGTACTTC.